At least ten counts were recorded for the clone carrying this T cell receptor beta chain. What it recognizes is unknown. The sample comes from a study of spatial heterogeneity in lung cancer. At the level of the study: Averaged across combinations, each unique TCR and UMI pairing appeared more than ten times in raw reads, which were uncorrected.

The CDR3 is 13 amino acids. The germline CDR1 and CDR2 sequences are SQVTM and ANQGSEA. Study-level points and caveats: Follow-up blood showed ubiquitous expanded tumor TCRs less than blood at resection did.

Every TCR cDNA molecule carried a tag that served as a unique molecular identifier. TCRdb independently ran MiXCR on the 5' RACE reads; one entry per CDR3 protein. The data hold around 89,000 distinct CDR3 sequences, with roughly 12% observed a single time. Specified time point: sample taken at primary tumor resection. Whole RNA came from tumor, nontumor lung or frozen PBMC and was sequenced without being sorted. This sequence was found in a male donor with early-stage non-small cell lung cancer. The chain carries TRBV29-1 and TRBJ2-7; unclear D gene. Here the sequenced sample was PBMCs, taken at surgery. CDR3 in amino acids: CNPYSLRVHEQYF. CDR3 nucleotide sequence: TGCAACCCCTATAGCCTCCGGGTCCACGAGCAGTACTTC.